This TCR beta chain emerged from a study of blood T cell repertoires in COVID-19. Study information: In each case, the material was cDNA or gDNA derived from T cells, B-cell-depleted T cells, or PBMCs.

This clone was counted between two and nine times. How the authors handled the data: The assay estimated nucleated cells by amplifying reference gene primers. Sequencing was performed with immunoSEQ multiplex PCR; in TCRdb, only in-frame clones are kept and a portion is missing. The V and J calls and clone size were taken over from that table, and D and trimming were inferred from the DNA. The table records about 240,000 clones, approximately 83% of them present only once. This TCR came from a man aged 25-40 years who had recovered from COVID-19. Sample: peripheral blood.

The chain's CDR3 is CASSAGLLDTEAFF. The CDR3 DNA follows: TGTGCCAGCAGCGCAGGCCTTTTGGACACTGAAGCTTTCTTT. This chain connects TRBV9 to TRBJ1-1; D is ambiguous. Germline assignment: CDR1 SGDLS and CDR2 YYNGEE. Trimming took 3 bases from V and 3 from J, leaving 12 bases between them. The CDR3 consists of 14 residues. Drawing the rest from reference TRBV9 and TRBJ1-1, the complete variable domain is DSGVTQTPKHLITATGQRVTLRCSPRSGDLSVYWYQQSLDQGLQFLIQYYNGEERAKGNILERFSAQQFPDLHSELNLSSLELGDSALYFCASSAGLLDTEAFFGQGTRLTVV.